This entry lists 24 T cell receptor beta chains sequenced from one sample in a study of cytotoxic CD8 clonotypes in ibrutinib-treated CLL. Sequencing was performed with immunoSEQ multiplex PCR; in TCRdb, only in-frame clones are kept and a portion is missing. The repertoire holds approximately 50,000 clones, with over 60% as singletons. Sequenced material: PBMCs, taken after 12 months of ibrutinib treatment. Receptors were obtained from a human donor with chronic lymphocytic leukemia.

The chain uses TRBV6-5 and TRBJ1-2, with D maybe TRBD1 (6 bases). Germline CDR1 is MNHEY and CDR2 is SVGAGI. The CDR3 spans 14 residues. Trimming removed 1 base from V and 5 bases from J, with 11 bases in between. The CDR3 protein is CASSYLQGSYGYTF. CDR3 bases: TGTGCCAGCAGTTACTTGCAGGGGAGTTATGGCTACACCTTC.

The chain employs TRBV7-2 and TRBJ2-3; D remains unclear. Germline loops: CDR1 SGHTA, CDR2 FQGNSA. The V end lost 5 bases, the J end lost 6 bases, and 6 bases lay between the germline ends. This CDR3 is built from 11 residues. The CDR3 sequence: CASSISDTQYF. The CDR3 DNA reads as TGTGCCAGCAGCATCTCTGATACGCAGTATTTT.

This chain joins TRBV6-1 and TRBJ2-5, with TRBD1 matching over 9 bases. Trimming took 4 bases from V and 4 from J; bases not matched to a gene: 7. CDR1 MNHNS and CDR2 SASEGT come from the germline V gene. This CDR3 has 15 amino acids. In nucleotides, the CDR3 is TGTGCCAGCAGTGGAATACAGGGGGCGGGAGAGACCCAGTACTTC. Protein sequence: CASSGIQGAGETQYF.

This chain links TRBV6-5 with TRBJ2-5, with TRBD1 matching over 9 bases. The V and J ends lost 5 bases and 2 bases, in that order; junction bases with no gene match: 3. Germline V lookup: CDR1 MNHEY, CDR2 SVGAGI. The CDR3 spans 14 residues. For the CDR3, the DNA is TGTGCCAGCAGTAGGGGACAGGGACAAGAGACCCAGTACTTC. Translation: CASSRGQGQETQYF.

J is TRBJ2-2 and V is TRBV6-6; TRBD1 or TRBD2 may be the D gene (5 bases each). Germline V gene lookup returns CDR1 MNHNY and CDR2 SVGAGI (reference sequence). The CDR3 runs to 14 residues. Trimming stripped 0 bases from V and 5 bases from J, with 7 bases between. CDR3 sequence: CASSYSGETGELFF. CDR3 sequence (DNA): TGTGCCAGCAGTTACTCGGGGGAAACCGGGGAGCTGTTTTTT.

This clone was seen a handful of times. The V gene is TRBV18, the J gene TRBJ2-7; 8 bases match TRBD2. Germline V lookup: CDR1 KGHSH, CDR2 LQKENI. The length of the CDR3 is 15 residues. V was clipped by 3 bases and J by 3 bases; unmatched bases: 7. The CDR3 protein is CASSPSGRAVYEQYF. CDR3 bases: TGTGCCAGCTCACCCTCCGGGAGGGCCGTCTACGAGCAGTACTTC.

A note on this clone: Germline is not matched at one junction end, which may reflect a read error. The chain is built from TRBV7-7 and TRBJ2-7; no firm D call. The length of the CDR3 is 14 residues. Germline V gives CDR1 SSHAT, CDR2 FNYEAQ (reference sequence). The chain's CDR3 is CASSPSTQGGEQYF. CDR3 DNA sequence: TGTGCTAGCAGCCCTTCGACCCAAGGCGGCGAGCAGTACTTC.

The chain combines TRBV18 with TRBJ1-2; TRBD1 is a possible D gene (5 bases). The CDR3 is made up of 13 amino acids. The V end was cut by 3 bases, the J end by 4 bases, with 9 bases between. Germline CDR1 KGHSH, CDR2 LQKENI. CDR3 in DNA: TGTGCCAGCTCACCGGCAGGGTCCTATGGCTACACCTTC. This gives the protein CASSPAGSYGYTF.

The chain links TRBV6-1 to TRBJ2-3; 11 nucleotides line up with TRBD2. V shed 4 bases and J 1 base; nucleotides not matched to a gene: 1. The V gene's germline CDR1 is MNHNS and CDR2 SASEGT. CDR3 length equals 15 residues. CDR3 residues: CASSGGLAGTDTQYF. The DNA of the CDR3 is TGTGCCAGCAGTGGGGGACTAGCGGGCACAGATACGCAGTATTTT.

The chain combines TRBV5-5 with TRBJ2-1; 12 bases map to TRBD2. Germline V gene data show CDR1 as SGHKS and CDR2 as YYEKEE (reference sequence). V was clipped by 4 bases and J by 13 bases; unmatched bases: 12. The CDR3 runs to 15 residues. The CDR3 region is CASSPRTSGELNQFF. The DNA of the CDR3 is TGTGCCAGCAGCCCGAGGACTAGCGGGGAGCTGAATCAGTTCTTC.

The V gene is TRBV5-1, the J gene TRBJ1-2; D unclear. This CDR3 spans 15 amino acids. The V gene's germline CDR1 is SGHRS and CDR2 YFSETQ. The ends were cut back, 4 bases at V and 4 bases at J, with 17 bases in the middle. The CDR3: CASSPTGSETYGYTF. The CDR3 DNA follows: TGCGCCAGCAGCCCGACCGGGAGCGAGACCTATGGCTACACCTTC. The full variable domain, completed using reference TRBV5-1 and TRBJ1-2, is KAGVTQTPRYLIKTRGQQVTLSCSPISGHRSVSWYQQTPGQGLQFLFEYFSETQRNKGNFPGRFSGRQFSNSRSEMNVSTLELGDSALYLCASSPTGSETYGYTFGSGTRLTVV.

The sample holds one count of this clone. This rearrangement joins TRBV10-2 to TRBJ2-3; D is undetermined. There are 13 residues in the CDR3. V gave up 2 bases and J gave up 4 bases, with 7 bases separating them. Germline V gives CDR1 WSHSY, CDR2 SAAADI. The chain's CDR3 is CASSEARADTQYF. CDR3 nucleotides: TGCGCCAGCAGTGAGGCAAGGGCAGATACGCAGTATTTT.

The chain links TRBV4-2 to TRBJ2-3, with 9 bases identical to TRBD1. Looked up from germline, CDR1 is LGHNA and CDR2 is YNFKEQ. This CDR3 is 18 amino acids long. The trim removed 0 bases at V and 4 bases at J, leaving 11 bases unmatched. CDR3 protein: CASSQDSVGQGFADTQYF. The CDR3 coding sequence is TGTGCCAGCAGCCAAGACAGTGTAGGACAGGGGTTCGCAGATACGCAGTATTTT.

The chain is built from TRBV6-6 and TRBJ2-2; D is possibly TRBD1 or TRBD2 (5 bases each). Trimming removed 5 bases at V and 2 bases at J, with 12 bases between. Germline V gives CDR1 MNHNY, CDR2 SVGAGI (reference sequence). The CDR3 contains 15 residues. The CDR3 loop reads CASSRWGINTGELFF. The CDR3 DNA is TGTGCCAGCAGTAGGTGGGGGATTAACACCGGGGAGCTGTTTTTT.

The V gene is TRBV19, the J gene TRBJ1-1; D not certain. CDR1 is LNHDA, CDR2 SQIVND, per germline (reference sequence). This CDR3 has 15 residues. The V and J ends lost 5 bases and 7 bases respectively, with 20 bases between them. CDR3: CASSQRGPGIVEAFF. The CDR3 DNA sequence: TGTGCCAGTAGTCAAAGAGGCCCAGGAATTGTTGAAGCTTTCTTT.

CDR3 protein: CASSLAAGGTDTQYF. The CDR3 coding sequence is TGTGCCAGCAGCTTAGCGGCAGGGGGCACAGATACGCAGTATTTT. This chain links TRBV7-9 with TRBJ2-3; D possibly corresponds to TRBD1 (6 bases). Germline CDR1 reads SEHNR; CDR2 reads FQNEAQ (reference sequence). V was clipped by 0 bases and J by 1 base, with 8 bases between them. The CDR3 spans 15 residues.

CDR3 protein: CASSPRTLAGFYNEQFF. The CDR3 coding sequence is TGTGCCAGCTCACCACGAACTCTAGCGGGGTTCTACAATGAGCAGTTCTTC. The V gene is TRBV18, the J gene TRBJ2-1; TRBD2 matches 9 bases. Losses at the gene ends were 1 base for V and 3 bases for J; bases not matched to a gene: 7. CDR1 and CDR2 (germline): KGHSH, LQKENI. The CDR3 runs to 17 residues.

This chain joins TRBV6-5 and TRBJ2-5, with 7 bases matching TRBD2. V lost 4 bases, J lost 7 bases, and 9 bases stayed unmatched. Germline V gene lookup returns CDR1 MNHEY and CDR2 SVGAGI. The CDR3 totals 14 residues. CDR3 coding DNA: TGTGCCAGCAGTTGGGAGGGAGGGGTCGGGACCCAGTACTTC. This codes for CASSWEGGVGTQYF.

The rearrangement links TRBV25-1 to TRBJ2-1, with TRBD2 identical over 7 bases. Germline V gives CDR1 MGHDK, CDR2 SYGVNS. The CDR3 sequence is 16 residues long. V lost 2 bases and J lost 8; bases outside the gene matches: 12. CDR3 region: CASSEIRSTGGDEQFF. The DNA for the CDR3 is TGTGCCAGCAGTGAAATCAGGAGTACGGGAGGCGATGAGCAGTTCTTC.

The chain employs TRBV20-1 and TRBJ2-1, with D perhaps matching TRBD1 or TRBD2 (5 bases each). V gave up 3 bases and J gave up 11 bases, with 11 bases separating them. Germline values: CDR1 DFQATT, CDR2 SNEGSKA (reference sequence). CDR3 length equals 11 residues. CDR3 coding DNA: TGCAGTGCTAGGTTACGGGGACAGCAGTTCTTC. Translating gives CSARLRGQQFF.

V and J are TRBV20-1 and TRBJ2-5; D is ambiguous. V lost 7 bases to trimming and J lost 3 bases, with 6 bases between them. The length of the CDR3 is 10 residues. Germline V lookup: CDR1 DFQATT, CDR2 SNEGSKA (reference sequence). The CDR3 nucleotides are TGCAGTGTTCCAGAAGAGACCCAGTACTTC. Its translation is CSVPEETQYF.

V usage is TRBV6-1 and J usage is TRBJ2-3; 7 nucleotides line up with TRBD1. Germline assignment: CDR1 MNHNS and CDR2 SASEGT. J was trimmed by 0 bases and V by 10 bases; bases with no gene match: 4. This CDR3 is built from 13 residues. The CDR3 DNA is TGTGCCATCCGGGGACAGAGCACAGATACGCAGTATTTT. It translates to CAIRGQSTDTQYF.

The chain has TRBV6-1 and TRBJ1-1; 9 bases line up with TRBD1. V lost 1 base to trimming and J lost 5 bases; unmatched junction nucleotides: 5. Germline V lookup: CDR1 MNHNS, CDR2 SASEGT. This CDR3 contains 15 residues. The CDR3, as DNA: TGTGCCAGCAGTGAAGGACAGGGGGGATGGACTGAAGCTTTCTTT. Amino acids: CASSEGQGGWTEAFF.

The chain has TRBV19 and TRBJ2-5, with D hard to call. Between the trimmed V and J ends, which lost 2 bases and 5 bases, there was a span of 9 bases. The CDR3 has 13 amino acids. CDR1 is LNHDA, CDR2 SQIVND, per germline (reference sequence). The CDR3 nucleotides read TGTGCCAGTAGTATATCCGGGTTTGAGACCCAGTACTTC. Its translation is CASSISGFETQYF.